Sequencing of this T cell receptor (beta chain) was carried out in a study of response to subunit inactivated influenza vaccine. This clonotype appeared a few times. What it recognizes is unknown. Findings and limits, study-wide: The authors suggested that few new T cells are recruited per seasonal influenza vaccination.

MiXCR, run by TCRdb on the RT-PCR reads, gives a single entry per CDR3 protein. The sample holds about 650,000 distinct CDR3 sequences; about 14% are singletons and the top ten take approximately 7.6%. Looked up from germline, CDR1 is SEHNR and CDR2 is FQNEAQ (reference sequence). V was pared by 5 bases and J by 8 bases, with 7 bases of the junction left unmatched. The CDR3 is made up of 13 amino acids. The input for sequencing was PBMCs from blood, taken less than 15 days before vaccination. This chain joins TRBV7-9 and TRBJ1-1, with 8 bases aligning to TRBD1. This clonotype originated in a man in his forties or fifties who received an inactivated influenza vaccine. The CDR3 bases are TGTGCCAGCAGCCTGGGACAGGCGTTAGAAGCTTTCTTT. As protein: CASSLGQALEAFF.